The present T cell receptor beta chain was sequenced within a study of T cells in Graves' hyperthyroidism and ophthalmopathy. This CDR3 contains 15 residues. Germline assignment: CDR1 SEHNR and CDR2 FQNEAQ (reference sequence). Between the trimmed V and J ends, which lost 0 bases and 1 base, there was a span of 4 bases. RNA transcripts yielded amplified TCR beta CDR3 regions. The TCR CDR3 was amplified in a first-round RT-PCR using the HTBI primer set. MiXCR was run by TCRdb on the multiplex PCR reads, yielding one entry per CDR3 protein. Of about 460,000 distinct CDR3 sequences in the sample, 22% are singletons; the top ten hold approximately 54%.

Sequencing was carried out using blood. The source of this sequence is a woman aged 70 to 79 with Graves' ophthalmopathy. This chain joins TRBV7-9 and TRBJ1-6, with D unresolved. CDR3 sequence (DNA): TGTGCCAGCAGCTTAGCAGGGTCCTATAATTCACCCCTCCACTTT. This gives the protein CASSLAGSYNSPLHF.